The present T cell receptor beta chain was sequenced within a study of blood T cells in healthy people across ages. Of note for this clonotype: Its antigen is unidentified. Germline and junction disagree at one end, which may indicate a read error.

The CDR3 consists of 19 residues. Germline V gene sequence: CDR1 SGHRS, CDR2 YFSETQ. A second PCR of 7 to 11 cycles used a sample-barcoded 5' primer and a J-beta primer mix. A 12-random-nucleotide template-switch adaptor tagged each cDNA molecule. TCRdb reprocessed the 5' RACE reads via MiXCR and lists one record per CDR3 protein. The sample includes about 1,400,000 distinct CDR3 sequences, around two fifths of them seen just once. Points from the study as a whole: Among long-lived donors, naive CD4+ cells were more numerous and diversity higher than in aged donors.

A minimum of 6 million PBMCs was isolated per sample. What was sequenced was blood. The receptor was isolated from a woman between 18 and 29 years old in good health. The V and J genes are TRBV5-1 and TRBJ2-1, with no clear D. CDR3 protein: CAGSPTLPVVPASYNEQFF. The CDR3 DNA reads TGCGCCGGCAGCCCTACATTGCCGGTGGTCCCAGCCTCCTACAATGAGCAGTTCTTC.